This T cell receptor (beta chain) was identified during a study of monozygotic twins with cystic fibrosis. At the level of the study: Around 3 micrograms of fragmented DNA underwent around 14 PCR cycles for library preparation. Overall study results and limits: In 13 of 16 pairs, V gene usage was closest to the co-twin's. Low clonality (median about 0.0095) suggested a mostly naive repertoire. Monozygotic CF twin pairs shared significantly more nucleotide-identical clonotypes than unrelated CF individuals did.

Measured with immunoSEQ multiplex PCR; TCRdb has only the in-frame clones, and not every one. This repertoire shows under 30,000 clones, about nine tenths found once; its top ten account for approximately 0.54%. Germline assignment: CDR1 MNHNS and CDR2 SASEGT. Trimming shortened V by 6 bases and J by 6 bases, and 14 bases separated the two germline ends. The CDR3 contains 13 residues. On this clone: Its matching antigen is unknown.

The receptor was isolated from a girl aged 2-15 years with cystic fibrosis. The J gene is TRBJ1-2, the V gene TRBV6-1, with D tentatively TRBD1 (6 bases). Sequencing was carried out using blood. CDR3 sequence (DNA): TGTGCCAGCAGGGGTACAGGGACCCATGGCTACACCTTC. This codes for CASRGTGTHGYTF.